This TCR beta chain stems from a study of PD-L1 blockade in urothelial cancer (TCRdb year 2017). With regard to the full study: Every patient began therapy in 2014 and was given atezolizumab 1,200 mg intravenously every 3 weeks. About 90% of the roughly 29 patients were identified as males with urothelial cancer of bladder origin, and a prior smoking history was reported by 18 of 29 patients. Patients had an ECOG performance status of 0 or 1 and had received between 0 and 3 prior chemotherapy regimens. Blood samples were analyzed 3 weeks after the start of treatment (second dose) and 6 weeks after the start of treatment. Blood samples gave a median of around 140,000 T cells and tens of thousands of unique TCRs, with a median clonality of approximately 0.08. An exploratory multi-omic analysis was conducted of the somatic, immune and clinical correlates of response to PD-L1 blockade with atezolizumab in urothelial cancer. Pretreatment tumor samples and matched peripheral blood, collected serially before and after atezolizumab treatment, underwent TCR sequencing. Durable clinical benefit was defined as progression-free survival longer than 6 months, and TCR features were also tested against progression-free and overall survival. Whole exome sequencing and RNA sequencing of pretreatment tumors were performed alongside TCR sequencing in the same patients. Durable clinical benefit was achieved by nine patients and was not achieved by 20 patients. Pretreatment blood TCR-seq was available for twenty-nine patients, at least one posttreatment blood collection was obtained for 25 or so patients, and tumor TCR-seq was available for 25 or so patients. Overall study results and their limits: Because the sample size was small (n of about 29) and many of the analyses were exploratory, the results are meant to be hypothesis-generating. Improved progression-free and overall survival was found to be associated with pretreatment peripheral blood TCR clonality below the median. Greater expansion of tumor-associated TCR clones in peripheral blood 3 weeks after the start of treatment was observed in patients with durable benefit (n of about 21, p = 0.022).

The germline V gene sets CDR1 to WSHSY and CDR2 to SAAADI. Trimming removed 7 bases from V and 9 bases from J, leaving 13 bases between the germline ends. The CDR3 holds 13 amino acids from the cysteine to the phenylalanine. Of the read, only the CDR3 DNA is kept; its 39 bases are in frame from base 1. In light of the paper, this sample's time point label describes: peripheral blood 6 weeks after treatment start. The cohort comprised about 30 patients with locally advanced or metastatic urothelial carcinoma treated at Memorial Sloan Kettering on a trial protocol. Peripheral blood mononuclear cells were collected pretreatment and during treatment, with between 1 and 8 total time points obtained per patient. The Qiagen DNeasy Blood extraction kit was used to purify genomic DNA from total PBMCs and from tumor samples. PBMCs were collected pretreatment and during treatment and were isolated and stored as previously described.

About this clone: No cognate antigen has been identified for it. No base quality values were provided; no much bigger clone lies one nucleotide off.

Synthetic TCR analog templates were spiked into each PCR to estimate absolute template abundance from read counts. Using the immunoSEQ assay, TCRbeta CDR3 regions were amplified from genomic DNA with bias-controlled V and J gene primers. Sequencing of rearranged TCRbeta segments was done at approximately 20X coverage. The study's own analysis went as follows. Sequencing errors were corrected by clustering, and CDR3s were annotated against IMGT so that V, D and J genes could be assigned. Out-of-frame and stop-codon sequences were excluded, and only productive TCRbeta rearrangements were used in downstream analyses. Clonality was calculated as one minus the Shannon entropy normalized by the log of the number of unique productive sequences. Fisher's exact test with Benjamini-Hochberg correction, at a threshold of adjusted p below 0.01, was used to find clones that differed between time points or between blood and tumor. TCRdb provides this immuneACCESS table in a form limited to in-frame rearrangements. Some clones are lacking; in checked studies, under half of them reflect an unresolved V gene, and why the rest are absent is not known. V, J and clone size were drawn from that table, and D and trimming were deduced from the DNA. Within this sample are 40,000 to 50,000 clones, with roughly four fifths of them counted one time only. Jointly, the top ten make up roughly 13% of the sample.

Sequencing was performed on PBMCs, taken around atezolizumab (anti-PD-L1) treatment. This receptor chain uses TRBV10-2 and TRBJ1-6; 6 matching bases give a weak D call of TRBD1. The clonotype comes from a man aged 55 to 70 with urothelial cancer. The sequence in DNA is TGCGCCAGCACTCCACAGGGACGTTCACCCCTCCACTTT. This yields the protein CASTPQGRSPLHF.